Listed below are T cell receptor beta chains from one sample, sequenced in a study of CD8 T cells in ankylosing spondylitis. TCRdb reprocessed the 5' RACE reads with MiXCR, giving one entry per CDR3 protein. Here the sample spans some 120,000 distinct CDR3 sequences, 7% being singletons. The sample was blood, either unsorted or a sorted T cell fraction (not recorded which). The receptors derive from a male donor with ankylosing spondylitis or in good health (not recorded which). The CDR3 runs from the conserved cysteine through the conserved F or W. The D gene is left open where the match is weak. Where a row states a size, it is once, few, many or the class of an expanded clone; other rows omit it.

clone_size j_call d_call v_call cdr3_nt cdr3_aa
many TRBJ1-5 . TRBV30 TGTGCCTGGAGTGGAACAGGGAGAAAGCCCCAGCATTTT CAWSGTGRKPQHF
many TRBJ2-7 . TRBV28 TGTGCCAGCAGTCCCCGGACAGCCCCCTACGAGCAGTACTTC CASSPRTAPYEQYF
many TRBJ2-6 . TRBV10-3 TGTGCCATCAGGGGGGAATACGGAGTGGACTCTGGGGCCAACGTCCTGACTTTC CAIRGEYGVDSGANVLTF
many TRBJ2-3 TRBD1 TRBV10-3 TGTGCCATCAGTGTGGGACAGGGAATAGATACGCAGTATTTT CAISVGQGIDTQYF
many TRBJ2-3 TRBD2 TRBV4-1 TGCGCCAGCAGCCAAGAATCCGCTAGCGGGAGGGCCGGGGTGGTGGATTATACGCAGTATTTT CASSQESASGRAGVVDYTQYF
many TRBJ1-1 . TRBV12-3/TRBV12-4 TGTGCCAGCAGTCCAGCCGGTAGTGTTCGGACTGAAGCTTTCTTT CASSPAGSVRTEAFF
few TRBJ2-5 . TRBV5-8 TGTGCCAGCAGCTTGGGCTGGCGGGGAAAAGAGACCCAGTACTTC CASSLGWRGKETQYF
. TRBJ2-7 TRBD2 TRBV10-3 TGTGCCATCGGGGAACTAGCGGGGTTTTACGAGCAGTACTTC CAIGELAGFYEQYF
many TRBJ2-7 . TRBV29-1 TGCAGCGTTGACACGGAAAGGGGTTACGAGCAGTACTTC CSVDTERGYEQYF
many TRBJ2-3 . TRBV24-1 TGTGCCACCAGTGAGCAGCGCACAGATACGCAGTATTTT CATSEQRTDTQYF
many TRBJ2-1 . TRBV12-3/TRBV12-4 TGTGCCAGCAGTTTTCAGTCCAGGGAGCAGTTCTTC CASSFQSREQFF
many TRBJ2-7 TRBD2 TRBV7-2 TGTGCCAGCAGCTTAGTTGCTTCTAGCGGGAGGGACGAGCAGTACTTC CASSLVASSGRDEQYF
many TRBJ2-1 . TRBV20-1 TGCAGTGCTAGAGATGAAAGGGTAACACTCGCGAATGAGCAGTTCTTC CSARDERVTLANEQFF
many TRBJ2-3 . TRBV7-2 TGTGCCAGCAGCTGGAGCGGCACAGATACGCAGTATTTT CASSWSGTDTQYF
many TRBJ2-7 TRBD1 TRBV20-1 TGCAGTTCTACGGACAGGGGGAACGAGCAGTACTTC CSSTDRGNEQYF
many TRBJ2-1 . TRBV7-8 TGTGCCAGCGCCCAGGGGTCAAGCTCCTACAATGAGCAGTTCTTC CASAQGSSSYNEQFF
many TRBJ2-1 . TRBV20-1 TGCAGTGAGGGACCAGCTTTTAACAATGAGCAGTTCTTC CSEGPAFNNEQFF
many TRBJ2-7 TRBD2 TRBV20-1 TGCAGTGCTCCCACCCGCTCCAGCGGGAGGGCCTACGAGCAGTACTTC CSAPTRSSGRAYEQYF
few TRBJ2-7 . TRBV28 TGTGCCAGCAGTACGGCGGGGTTAAGAAACGAGCAGTACTTC CASSTAGLRNEQYF
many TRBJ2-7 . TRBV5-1 TGCGCCAGCAGCTTCGGACGGCTTTGGGAGCAGTACTTC CASSFGRLWEQYF
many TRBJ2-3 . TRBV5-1 TGCGCCAGCAGCTTGATCCAGGCTGCAGATACGCAGTATTTT CASSLIQAADTQYF
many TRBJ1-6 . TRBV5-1 TGCGCCAGCAGCTTGAGCCCGGGAGCACCCCTCCACTTT CASSLSPGAPLHF
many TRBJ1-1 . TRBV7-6 TGTGCCAGCAGCCAACATACAGTGAACACTGAAGCTTTCTTT CASSQHTVNTEAFF
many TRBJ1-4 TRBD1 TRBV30 TGTGCCTGGAGTTCGGACAGGGAAAATGAAAAACTGTTTTTT CAWSSDRENEKLFF
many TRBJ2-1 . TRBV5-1 TGCGCCAGCAGCTTTGGCGAACACGGGTCAATCAATGAGCAGTTCTTC CASSFGEHGSINEQFF
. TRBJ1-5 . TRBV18 TGTGCCAGCTCCCTGGACACGCCCGGGGGCAGTCAGCCCCAGCATTTT CASSLDTPGGSQPQHF
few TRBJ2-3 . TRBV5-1 TGCGCCAGCAGCTTGGTTGAAAGAGATACGCAGTATTTT CASSLVERDTQYF
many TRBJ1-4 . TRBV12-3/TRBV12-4 TGTGCCAGCAGTTTTTGGGGGCTGGGGGAAAAACTGTTTTTT CASSFWGLGEKLFF
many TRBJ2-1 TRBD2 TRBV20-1 TGCAGTGCTAGAGATTCGGCTAGCGGGAGAGAGCAGTTCTTC CSARDSASGREQFF
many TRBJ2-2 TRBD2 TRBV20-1 TGCTGTGCTAGGGCTAGCGGGGGGCTATATACCGGGGAGCTGTTTTTT CCARASGGLYTGELFF
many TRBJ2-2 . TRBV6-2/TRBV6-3 TGTGCCATCCCAAACCATGATAGACAGGCACACACCGGGGAGCTGTTTTTT CAIPNHDRQAHTGELFF
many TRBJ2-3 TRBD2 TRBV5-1 TGCGCCAGCAGCTTCCGGGGGGAAGGAGATACGCAGTATTTT CASSFRGEGDTQYF
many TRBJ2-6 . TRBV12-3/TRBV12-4 TGTGCCAGCAGTTTAGATCTAGGACGAAGGGGAAAAGTCTCTGGGGCCAACGTCCTGACTTTC CASSLDLGRRGKVSGANVLTF
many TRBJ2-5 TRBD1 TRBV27 TGTGCCAGCAGTTTGGGGGGTGTCGGACAGGGTGGGACCCAGTACTTC CASSLGGVGQGGTQYF
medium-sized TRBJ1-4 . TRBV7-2 TGTGCCAGCAGCTGGGGGGGTTTTGTTACTAATGAAAAACTGTTTTTT CASSWGGFVTNEKLFF
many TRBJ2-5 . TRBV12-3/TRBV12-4 TGTGCCAGCAGTTACGGGACTTATACTGGGGAGACCCAGTACTTC CASSYGTYTGETQYF
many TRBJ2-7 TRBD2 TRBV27 TGTGCCAGCAGACCCAGCGGGAGCCGCTCCTACGAGCAGTACTTC CASRPSGSRSYEQYF
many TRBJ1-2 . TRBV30 TGTGCCTGGAGTACCGGGTTGGACACCTTC CAWSTGLDTF
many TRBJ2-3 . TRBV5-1 TGCGCCAGCAGCTCACTCCAGGACATCGCAGATACGCAGTATTTT CASSSLQDIADTQYF
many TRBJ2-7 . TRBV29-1 TGCAGCGTTGATAACGGCTACTTTGGTGAGCAGTACTTC CSVDNGYFGEQYF
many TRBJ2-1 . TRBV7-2 TGTGCCAGCAGCTTAGGTCCAGGGGTCTACAATGAGCAGTTCTTC CASSLGPGVYNEQFF
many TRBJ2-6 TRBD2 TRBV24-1 TGTGCCACCAGTGATTCGGAGCGGGAGAGAGGGGCCAACGTCCTGACTTTC CATSDSERERGANVLTF
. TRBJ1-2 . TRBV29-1 TGCAGCGTTGAAGGGAATAACTATGGCTACACCTTC CSVEGNNYGYTF
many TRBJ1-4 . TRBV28 TGTGCCAGCAGCCCGGACTCCACGGGAAAACTGTTTTTT CASSPDSTGKLFF
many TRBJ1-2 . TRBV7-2 TGTGCCAGCAGCTTACAGGGATATGGCTACACCTTC CASSLQGYGYTF